This record concerns one TCR beta chain sequence. Repertoires were generated with immunoSEQ multiplex PCR, while TCRdb's copy carries only in-frame clones and drops some. The sample contains 92,000 or so clones, under 90% of which appear only once. This entry belongs to a study of OX40 agonist ivuxolimab in advanced cancers. The source was CD4+ or CD8+ T cells sorted from blood, collected in a trial of the OX40 agonist ivuxolimab. The source of this sequence is an adult with an advanced solid tumor such as melanoma, head and neck, liver or kidney cancer.

CDR3 in DNA: TGCGCCAGCAGCTTGTTCGGAGGACAGGGCCAAGAGACCCAGTACTTC. Its translation: CASSLFGGQGQETQYF. The chain uses TRBV5-1 and TRBJ2-5, with 8 bases identical to TRBD1. The CDR3 is 16 residues long. From germline, CDR1 is SGHRS and CDR2 YFSETQ. Trimming cost V 1 base and J 1 base; bases outside gene matches: 6.